Following are 27 T cell receptor beta chains from one sample sequenced in a study of T cell repertoires in cytomegalovirus infection. TCRdb redid the calling of the reads with MiXCR, one entry per CDR3 protein. Found here are around 140,000 distinct CDR3 sequences, about 6.5% of them singletons; the top ten hold 15% to 20%. Input material: PBMCs. All receptors come from a human donor in good health (CMV status not recorded). Some clones in this sample may be carry-over from other donors' samples.

This clonotype was detected a few times. The chain has TRBV3-1 and TRBJ2-6; the D gene is possibly TRBD1 (5 bases). The germline V gene encodes CDR1 LGHDT and CDR2 YNNKEL (reference sequence). The CDR3 has 15 residues. Trimming took off 3 bases at V and 0 bases at J, with 6 bases between the two ends. This chain's CDR3 is CASSHDSSGANVLTF. CDR3 sequence (DNA): TGTGCCAGCAGCCACGACAGCTCTGGGGCCAACGTCCTGACTTTC.

This chain connects TRBV20-1 to TRBJ2-7; TRBD2 matches 11 bases. Germline V CDR1 and CDR2: DFQATT, SNEGSKA (reference sequence). Trimming cost V 3 bases and J 7 bases; bases outside gene matches: 8. CDR3 length equals 14 residues. Written as DNA, the CDR3 is TGCAGTGCTAGTAGCGGGGGGGCGAGACGGGAGCAGTACTTC. Its protein product is CSASSGGARREQYF.

This clonotype has at least ten counts. The chain employs TRBV7-3 and TRBJ2-2; no firm D call. The V and J ends lost 5 bases and 4 bases respectively, with 5 bases between them. Germline CDR1 and CDR2: SGHTA and FQGTGA. The CDR3 extends over 12 amino acids. The CDR3 DNA follows: TGTGCCAGCAGCCTATCCACCGGGGAGCTGTTTTTT. This codes for CASSLSTGELFF. Full variable domain (missing parts from reference TRBV7-3 and TRBJ2-2): GAGVSQTPSNKVTEKGKYVELRCDPISGHTALYWYRQSLGQGPEFLIYFQGTGAADDSGLPNDRFFAVRPEGSVSTLKIQRTERGDSAVYLCASSLSTGELFFGEGSRLTVL.

This clonotype has more than one count but fewer than ten. The V call is TRBV20-1, the J call TRBJ1-1; TRBD1 aligns across 8 bases. The ends lost 5 bases at V and 4 bases at J; junction bases unmatched: 6. Per germline, CDR1 DFQATT and CDR2 SNEGSKA (reference sequence). The CDR3 is 13 amino acids. This CDR3 reads CSAGRTGGTEAFF. The CDR3, as DNA: TGCAGTGCTGGGCGAACAGGGGGCACTGAAGCTTTCTTT.

The J gene is TRBJ2-1, the V gene TRBV28; D gene unclear. The CDR3 runs to 13 residues. The germline gives CDR1 MDHEN, CDR2 SYDVKM. V was pared by 3 bases and J by 5 bases, with 8 bases between. The chain's CDR3 is CASSFELDNEQFF. The DNA for the CDR3 is TGTGCCAGCAGTTTCGAACTTGACAATGAGCAGTTCTTC.

This clonotype was counted a few times. This chain joins TRBV7-6 and TRBJ2-7, with D perhaps assigned TRBD1 or TRBD2 (5 bases each). Germline values: CDR1 SGHVS, CDR2 FNYEAQ. V gave up 2 bases and J gave up 3 bases, with 23 bases separating them. The CDR3 is made up of 18 amino acids. The CDR3 protein is CASSLWAGGSGRYYEQYF. CDR3 nucleotide sequence: TGTGCCAGCAGCTTATGGGCTGGCGGGTCAGGGCGCTACTACGAGCAGTACTTC.

This clonotype was counted many times. The rearrangement joins TRBV19 to TRBJ2-1, with 10 bases lining up with TRBD2. Germline trimming cut 7 bases from V and 2 bases from J; bases unmatched to any gene: 5. The CDR3 spans 15 residues. CDR1 LNHDA and CDR2 SQIVND come from the germline V gene (reference sequence). This chain's CDR3 is CASKDLAGAYNEQFF. The DNA of the CDR3 is TGTGCCAGTAAGGATCTAGCGGGGGCCTACAATGAGCAGTTCTTC.

This clonotype has just a few counts. The V and J genes are TRBV4-3 and TRBJ2-1, with a possible D match to TRBD1 (6 bases). CDR3 size: 17 residues. CDR1 is LGHNA and CDR2 is YSLEER in the germline V gene. V shed 1 base and J shed 2 bases, with 15 bases lying between them. The CDR3 region is CASSQVVVTGTYNEQFF. The DNA of the CDR3 is TGCGCCAGCAGCCAAGTAGTAGTAACAGGGACCTACAATGAGCAGTTCTTC.

This clonotype has ten or more counts. The chain is built from TRBV19 and TRBJ2-1; D possibly uses TRBD1 or TRBD2 (5 bases each). Trimming shortened V by 4 bases and J by 3 bases, and 13 bases separated the two germline ends. The CDR3 is 15 residues long. CDR1 and CDR2 from the germline V gene are LNHDA and SQIVND (reference sequence). The CDR3 loop is CASSTGTGRYNEQFF. The CDR3 nucleotides read TGTGCCAGTAGTACCGGGACCGGACGCTACAATGAGCAGTTCTTC.

The gene calls are TRBV9 and TRBJ1-3, with D possibly being TRBD1 (6 bases). Germline V gene data show CDR1 as SGDLS and CDR2 as YYNGEE. V shed 4 bases and J shed 4 bases, with 18 bases lying between them. This CDR3 is 16 amino acids long. In nucleotides, the CDR3 is TGTGCCAGCAGCCCGAGAGGGCAGGGGACCGGAAACACCATATATTTT. It specifies CASSPRGQGTGNTIYF. Full variable domain (rest looked up from reference TRBV9 and TRBJ1-3): DSGVTQTPKHLITATGQRVTLRCSPRSGDLSVYWYQQSLDQGLQFLIQYYNGEERAKGNILERFSAQQFPDLHSELNLSSLELGDSALYFCASSPRGQGTGNTIYFGEGSWLTVV.

The sample holds a few counts of this clonotype. The chain recombines TRBV29-1 with TRBJ1-5; 8 bases are a match to TRBD1. CDR3 length: 13 residues. J was trimmed by 1 base and V by 7 bases; bases with no gene match: 3. In germline, CDR1 is SQVTM, CDR2 ANQGSEA. The CDR3 DNA reads as TGCAGCGCCAGACAGGGGAGCAATCAGCCCCAGCATTTT. The encoded protein is CSARQGSNQPQHF.

This clonotype showed up many times. The gene calls are TRBV7-2 and TRBJ1-5; the D gene is possibly TRBD1 (6 bases). Germline V gene lookup returns CDR1 SGHTA and CDR2 FQGNSA. This CDR3 has 14 residues. V was cut by 3 bases and J by 4 bases, with 10 bases left in between. This CDR3 is CASSFDRPNQPQHF. DNA of the CDR3: TGTGCCAGCAGCTTCGACAGGCCGAATCAGCCCCAGCATTTT.

The sample holds many counts of this clonotype. The rearrangement uses TRBV7-3 and TRBJ2-2, with D perhaps TRBD1 (5 bases). Between the trimmed V and J ends, which lost 2 bases and 0 bases, there was a span of 10 bases. The CDR3 has 16 amino acids. Germline CDR1 SGHTA, CDR2 FQGTGA. The CDR3 region is CASSLSGAPNTGELFF. The CDR3 bases are TGTGCCAGCAGCTTATCTGGGGCCCCGAACACCGGGGAGCTGTTTTTT.

The sample holds many counts of this clonotype. The V call is TRBV7-9, the J call TRBJ2-3; D unresolved. This CDR3 has 14 residues. Germline values: CDR1 SEHNR, CDR2 FQNEAQ (reference sequence). Trimming pared 2 bases from V and 0 bases from J, leaving 6 bases between. The CDR3 DNA is TGTGCCAGCAGCTTACCGACTAGCACAGATACGCAGTATTTT. Its translation: CASSLPTSTDTQYF.

This clonotype was counted ten times or more. CDR3 DNA sequence: TGTGCCAGCAGTTTAGGAGGGACAGGGTTGGAGACCCAGTACTTC. This translates into CASSLGGTGLETQYF. The chain links TRBV12-3 or TRBV12-4 to TRBJ2-5, with 9 bases aligning to TRBD1. The CDR3 is made up of 15 amino acids. Germline trimming cut 1 base from V and 5 bases from J; bases unmatched to any gene: 5.

Ten or more counts support this clonotype. The chain couples TRBV7-2 to TRBJ2-3; possible D gene TRBD2, 5 bases. Germline assignment: CDR1 SGHTA and CDR2 FQGNSA. This CDR3 spans 15 amino acids. The V end lost 5 bases, the J end lost 0 bases, and 12 bases lay between the germline ends. The CDR3 sequence is CASSIAGPSTDTQYF. CDR3 nucleotides: TGTGCCAGCAGCATCGCGGGCCCAAGCACAGATACGCAGTATTTT. The entire variable domain, with the rest obtained from reference TRBV7-2 and TRBJ2-3, is as follows: GAGVSQSPSNKVTEKGKDVELRCDPISGHTALYWYRQSLGQGLEFLIYFQGNSAPDKSGLPSDRFSAERTGGSVSTLTIQRTQQEDSAVYLCASSIAGPSTDTQYFGPGTRLTVL.

V is TRBV4-2 and J is TRBJ1-2; weak D call: TRBD1 (5 bases). This CDR3 has 15 amino acids. Per germline, CDR1 LGHNA and CDR2 YNFKEQ. V lost 0 bases and J 1 base, leaving 9 bases between the germline ends. CDR3 in DNA: TGTGCCAGCAGCCAAGAAAGACAGCTTAACTATGGCTACACCTTC. Translating gives CASSQERQLNYGYTF.

This sequence joins TRBV11-1 and TRBJ2-5; maybe TRBD2 (6 bases). Germline V gene lookup returns CDR1 SGHAT and CDR2 FQDESV (reference sequence). Trimming removed 6 bases at V and 2 bases at J, with 22 bases between. The CDR3 contains 17 residues. CDR3 loop: CASRLTPTTRPQETQYF. The DNA of the CDR3 is TGTGCCAGCAGGCTCACCCCAACGACTAGACCTCAAGAGACCCAGTACTTC.

In this sample, this clonotype turned up a few times. The rearrangement joins TRBV6-5 to TRBJ2-2, with TRBD1 identical over 7 bases. Germline CDR1 and CDR2: MNHEY and SVGAGI. V trimming: 11 bases; J trimming: 6 bases; junction bases outside the gene matches: 15. The CDR3 spans 15 residues. The CDR3 reads CAVARGLLGAGELFF. Written as DNA, the CDR3 is TGTGCCGTGGCTAGGGGGCTACTCGGGGCCGGGGAGCTGTTTTTT.

There are many counts of this clonotype. The chain carries TRBV7-2 and TRBJ2-7; 7 bases are a match to TRBD1. With V trimmed by 5 bases and J by 0 bases, 4 bases remained unmatched. CDR1 is SGHTA and CDR2 is FQGNSA in the germline V gene. This CDR3 comprises 14 residues. The CDR3 nucleotides read TGTGCCAGCAGCCCCCGGGACAGCTCCTACGAGCAGTACTTC. Its protein product is CASSPRDSSYEQYF.

This clonotype was counted ten times or more. The chain has TRBV28 and TRBJ2-4; D may correspond to TRBD1 or TRBD2 (5 bases each). V lost 5 bases and J 0 bases, leaving 14 bases between the germline ends. This CDR3 contains 16 residues. CDR1 is MDHEN and CDR2 is SYDVKM in the germline V gene. Here the CDR3 DNA reads TGTGCCAGCAGTACCTTCTGGGACGGAGCCAAAAACATTCAGTACTTC. Translation gives CASSTFWDGAKNIQYF. Combining the CDR3 with reference TRBV28 and TRBJ2-4 gives the whole variable domain DVKVTQSSRYLVKRTGEKVFLECVQDMDHENMFWYRQDPGLGLRLIYFSYDVKMKEKGDIPEGYSVSREKKERFSLILESASTNQTSMYLCASSTFWDGAKNIQYFGAGTRLSVL.

This clonotype appeared many times. This chain joins TRBV20-1 and TRBJ2-7; no definite D call. Deletions cut 4 bases from V and 1 base from J, with 8 bases between. Germline V gene sequence: CDR1 DFQATT, CDR2 SNEGSKA (reference sequence). This CDR3 region has 12 residues. CDR3 sequence (DNA): TGCAGTGCTACTGCAGATTCCTACGAGCAGTACTTC. Its protein is CSATADSYEQYF.

This clonotype has a count of ten or more. The chain has TRBV7-7 and TRBJ2-5; 7 bases align to TRBD1. The length of the CDR3 is 15 residues. Germline V lookup: CDR1 SSHAT, CDR2 FNYEAQ (reference sequence). Losses at the gene ends were 5 bases for V and 2 bases for J; bases not matched to a gene: 8. CDR3 amino acids: CASSPEGAPQETQYF. The CDR3 DNA is TGTGCCAGCAGCCCAGAGGGGGCCCCTCAAGAGACCCAGTACTTC.

This clonotype was picked up many times. The rearrangement joins TRBV7-9 to TRBJ1-5, with D unresolved. Germline V lookup: CDR1 SEHNR, CDR2 FQNEAQ (reference sequence). The length of the CDR3 is 14 residues. Deletions cut 5 bases from V and 3 bases from J, with 11 bases between. CDR3 residues: CASSQDGLNQPQHF. CDR3 coding DNA: TGTGCCAGCAGCCAAGACGGGCTCAATCAGCCCCAGCATTTT.

This clonotype was seen repeatedly, ten times or more. The chain combines TRBV7-3 with TRBJ2-1, with 10 bases that match TRBD1. V trimming: 5 bases; J trimming: 5 bases; junction bases outside the gene matches: 27. The CDR3 totals 22 residues. Per the germline V gene, CDR1 is SGHTA and CDR2 is FQGTGA. This chain's CDR3 is CASSRPRSRDRGRFKEDNEQFF. For the CDR3, the DNA is TGTGCCAGCAGCCGACCAAGGAGCAGGGACAGGGGACGTTTTAAGGAAGACAATGAGCAGTTCTTC.

In this sample, this clonotype turned up many times. DNA for the CDR3: TGTGCCAGCAGCTTACACGAGAACACTGAAGCTTTCTTT. Amino acid sequence: CASSLHENTEAFF. This sequence joins TRBV7-9 and TRBJ1-1; D gene unclear. V gave up 2 bases and J gave up 1 base, with 5 bases separating them. This CDR3 has 13 amino acids. CDR1 is SEHNR and CDR2 is FQNEAQ in the germline V gene (reference sequence).

This clonotype was seen ten or more times. The chain couples TRBV6-1 to TRBJ1-5; D unresolved. The V and J ends lost 9 bases and 1 base respectively, with 13 bases between them. The CDR3 has 14 amino acids. The germline V gene encodes CDR1 MNHNS and CDR2 SASEGT. As DNA, the CDR3 is TGTGCCAGTGACGGACGTGGGAGCAATCAGCCCCAGCATTTT. Translation: CASDGRGSNQPQHF.